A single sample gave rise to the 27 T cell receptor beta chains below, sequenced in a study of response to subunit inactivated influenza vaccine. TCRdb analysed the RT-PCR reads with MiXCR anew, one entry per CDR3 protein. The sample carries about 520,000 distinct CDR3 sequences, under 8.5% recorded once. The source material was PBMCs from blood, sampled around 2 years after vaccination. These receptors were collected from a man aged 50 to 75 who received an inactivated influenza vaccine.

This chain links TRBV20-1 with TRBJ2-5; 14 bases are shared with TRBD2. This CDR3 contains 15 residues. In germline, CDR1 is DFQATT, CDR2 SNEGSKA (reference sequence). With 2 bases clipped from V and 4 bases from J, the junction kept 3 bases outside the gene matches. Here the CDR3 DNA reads TGCAGTGCTAGAAGCGGGACTAGCGGGGGAGAGACCCAGTACTTC. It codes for CSARSGTSGGETQYF.

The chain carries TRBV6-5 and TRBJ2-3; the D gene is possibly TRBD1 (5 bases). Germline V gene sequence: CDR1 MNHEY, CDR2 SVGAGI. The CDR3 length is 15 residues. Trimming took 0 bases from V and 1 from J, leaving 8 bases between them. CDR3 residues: CASSYSGLRTDTQYF. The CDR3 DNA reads TGTGCCAGCAGTTACTCGGGGCTGCGCACAGATACGCAGTATTTT.

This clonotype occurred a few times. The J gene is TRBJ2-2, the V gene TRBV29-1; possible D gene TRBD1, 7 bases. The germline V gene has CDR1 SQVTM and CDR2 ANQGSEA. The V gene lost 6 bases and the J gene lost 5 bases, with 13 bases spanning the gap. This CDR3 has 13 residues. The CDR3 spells CSVSRGDTGELFF. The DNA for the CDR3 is TGCAGCGTCTCCAGGGGGGATACCGGGGAGCTGTTTTTT.

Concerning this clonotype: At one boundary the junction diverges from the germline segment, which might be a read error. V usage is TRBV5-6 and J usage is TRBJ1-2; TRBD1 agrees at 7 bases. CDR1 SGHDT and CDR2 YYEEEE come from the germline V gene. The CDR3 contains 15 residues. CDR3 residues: CASSLGGGGRYGYTF. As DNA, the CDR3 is TGTGCCAGCAGTTTGGGAGGAGGGGGCCGGTATGGCTACACCTTC. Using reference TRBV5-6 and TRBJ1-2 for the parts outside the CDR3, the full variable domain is DAGVTQSPTHLIKTRGQQVTLRCSPKSGHDTVSWYQQALGQGPQFIFQYYEEEERQRGNFPDRFSGHQFPNYSSELNVNALLLGDSALYLCASSLGGGGRYGYTFGSGTRLTVV.

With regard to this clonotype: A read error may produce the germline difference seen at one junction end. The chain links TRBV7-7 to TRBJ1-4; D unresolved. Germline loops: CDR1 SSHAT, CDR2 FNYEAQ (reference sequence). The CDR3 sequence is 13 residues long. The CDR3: CASSLGPGKKLFF. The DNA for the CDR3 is TGTGCTAGCAGCTTAGGTCCCGGAAAAAAACTGTTTTTT.

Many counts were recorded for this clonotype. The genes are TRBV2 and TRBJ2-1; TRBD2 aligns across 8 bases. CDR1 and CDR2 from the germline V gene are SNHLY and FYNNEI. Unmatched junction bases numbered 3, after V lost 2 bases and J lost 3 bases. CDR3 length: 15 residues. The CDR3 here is CASSETGTSYNEQFF. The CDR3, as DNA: TGTGCCAGCAGTGAAACCGGGACTAGCTACAATGAGCAGTTCTTC. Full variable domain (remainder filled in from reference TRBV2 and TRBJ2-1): EPEVTQTPSHQVTQMGQEVILRCVPISNHLYFYWYRQILGQKVEFLVSFYNNEISEKSEIFDDQFSVERPDGSNFTLKIRSTKLEDSAMYFCASSETGTSYNEQFFGPGTRLTVL.

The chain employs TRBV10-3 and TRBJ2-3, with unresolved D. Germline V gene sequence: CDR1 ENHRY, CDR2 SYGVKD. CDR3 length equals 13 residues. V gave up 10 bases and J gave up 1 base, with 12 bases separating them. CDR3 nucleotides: TGTGCCACGTTAACGACTGGCACAGATACGCAGTATTTT. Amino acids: CATLTTGTDTQYF.

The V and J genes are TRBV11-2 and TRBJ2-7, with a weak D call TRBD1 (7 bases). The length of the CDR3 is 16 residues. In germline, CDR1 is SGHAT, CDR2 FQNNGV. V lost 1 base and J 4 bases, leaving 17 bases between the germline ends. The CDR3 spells CASSLGWAGGNYEQYF. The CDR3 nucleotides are TGTGCCAGCAGCTTAGGTTGGGCAGGGGGGAATTACGAGCAGTACTTC.

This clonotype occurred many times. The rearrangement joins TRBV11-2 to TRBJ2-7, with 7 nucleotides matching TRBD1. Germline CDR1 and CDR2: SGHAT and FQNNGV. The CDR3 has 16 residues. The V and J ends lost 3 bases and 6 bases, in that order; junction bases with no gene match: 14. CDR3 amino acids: CASSFTSFATGAEQYF. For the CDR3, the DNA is TGTGCCAGCAGCTTTACGTCCTTCGCTACAGGGGCCGAGCAGTACTTC.

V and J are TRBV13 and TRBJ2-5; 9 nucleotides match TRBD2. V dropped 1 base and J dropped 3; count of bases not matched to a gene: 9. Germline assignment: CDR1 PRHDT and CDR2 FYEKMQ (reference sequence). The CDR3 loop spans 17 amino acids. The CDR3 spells CASSLVASGNFKETQYF. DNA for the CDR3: TGTGCCAGCAGCTTAGTGGCTAGCGGGAATTTTAAAGAGACCCAGTACTTC. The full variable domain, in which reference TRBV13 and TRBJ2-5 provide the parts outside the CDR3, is AAGVIQSPRHLIKEKRETATLKCYPIPRHDTVYWYQQGPGQDPQFLISFYEKMQSDKGSIPDRFSAQQFSDYHSELNMSSLELGDSALYFCASSLVASGNFKETQYFGPGTRLLVL.

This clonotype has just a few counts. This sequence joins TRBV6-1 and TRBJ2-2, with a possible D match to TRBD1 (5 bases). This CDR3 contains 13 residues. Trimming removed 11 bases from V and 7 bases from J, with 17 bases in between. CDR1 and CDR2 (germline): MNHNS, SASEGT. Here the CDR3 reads CAGARGIGGELFF. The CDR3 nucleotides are TGTGCCGGCGCTAGGGGAATTGGCGGGGAGCTGTTTTTT.

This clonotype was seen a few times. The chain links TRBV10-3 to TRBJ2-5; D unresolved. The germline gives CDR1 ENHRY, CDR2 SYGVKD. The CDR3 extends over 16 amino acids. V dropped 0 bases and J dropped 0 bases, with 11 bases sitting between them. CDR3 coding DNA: TGTGCCATCAGTGAGTCGTTCCTCCGGGACCAAGAGACCCAGTACTTC. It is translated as CAISESFLRDQETQYF.

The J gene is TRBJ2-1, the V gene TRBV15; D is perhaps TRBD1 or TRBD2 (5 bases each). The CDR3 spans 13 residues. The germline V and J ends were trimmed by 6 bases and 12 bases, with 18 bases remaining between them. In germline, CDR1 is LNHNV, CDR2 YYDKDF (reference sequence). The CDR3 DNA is TGTGCCACCAGTATAGGGACGGTGGTCGTGCAGTTCTTC. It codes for CATSIGTVVVQFF.

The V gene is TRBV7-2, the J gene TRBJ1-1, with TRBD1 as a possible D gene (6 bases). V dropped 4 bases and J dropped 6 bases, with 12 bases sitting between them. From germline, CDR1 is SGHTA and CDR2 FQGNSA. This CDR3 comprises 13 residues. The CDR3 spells CASSSRDNAEAFF. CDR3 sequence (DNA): TGTGCCAGCAGCTCTAGGGACAACGCTGAAGCTTTCTTT.

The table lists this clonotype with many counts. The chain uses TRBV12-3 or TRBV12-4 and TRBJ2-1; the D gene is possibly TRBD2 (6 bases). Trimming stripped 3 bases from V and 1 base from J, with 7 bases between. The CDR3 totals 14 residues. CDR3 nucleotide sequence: TGTGCCAGCAGTTTTGGGACTTCCTACAATGAGCAGTTCTTC. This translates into CASSFGTSYNEQFF.

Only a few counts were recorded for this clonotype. Here the CDR3 DNA reads TGCGCCAGCAGCCAAGATCGCGGGAGCTGGCCCGGGGAGCTGTTTTTT. Its translation: CASSQDRGSWPGELFF. The V and J genes are TRBV4-3 and TRBJ2-2, with 7 bases lining up with TRBD2. In germline, CDR1 is LGHNA, CDR2 YSLEER. V was clipped by 0 bases and J by 6 bases; unmatched bases: 7. There are 16 residues in the CDR3.

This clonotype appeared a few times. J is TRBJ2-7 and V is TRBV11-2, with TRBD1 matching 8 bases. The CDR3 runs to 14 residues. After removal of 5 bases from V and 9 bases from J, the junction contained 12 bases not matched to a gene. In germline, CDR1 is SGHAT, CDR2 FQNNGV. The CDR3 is CASSDRQGLLAQYF. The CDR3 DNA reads TGTGCCAGCAGCGACAGACAGGGGCTGTTGGCGCAGTACTTC.

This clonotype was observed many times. CDR3 in amino acids: CSATELGGEQFF. CDR3 in DNA: TGCAGTGCGACAGAACTGGGAGGAGAGCAGTTCTTC. The chain carries TRBV20-1 and TRBJ2-1; the D gene is possibly TRBD2 (6 bases). V was shortened by 6 bases and J by 10 bases, with 16 bases between the two germline ends. The CDR3 extends over 12 amino acids. Per germline, CDR1 DFQATT and CDR2 SNEGSKA (reference sequence).

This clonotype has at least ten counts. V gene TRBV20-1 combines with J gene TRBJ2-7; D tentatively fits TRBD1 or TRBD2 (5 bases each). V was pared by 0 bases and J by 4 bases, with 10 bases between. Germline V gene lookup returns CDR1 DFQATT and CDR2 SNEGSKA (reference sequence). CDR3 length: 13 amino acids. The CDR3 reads CSARERGWYEQYF. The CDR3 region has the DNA TGCAGTGCTAGAGAGAGGGGTTGGTACGAGCAGTACTTC.

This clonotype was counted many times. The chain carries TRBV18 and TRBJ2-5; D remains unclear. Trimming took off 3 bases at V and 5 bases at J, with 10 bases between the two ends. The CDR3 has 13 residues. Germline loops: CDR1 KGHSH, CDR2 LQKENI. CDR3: CASSPGSRETQYF. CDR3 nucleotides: TGTGCCAGCTCACCGGGAAGCCGGGAGACCCAGTACTTC.

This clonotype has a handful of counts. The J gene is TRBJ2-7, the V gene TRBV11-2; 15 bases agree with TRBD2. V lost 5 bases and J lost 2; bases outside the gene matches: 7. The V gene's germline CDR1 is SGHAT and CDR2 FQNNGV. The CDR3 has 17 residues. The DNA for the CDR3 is TGTGCCAGCAGCCCGGGGACTAGCGGGGGGTTCACCTACGAGCAGTACTTC. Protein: CASSPGTSGGFTYEQYF. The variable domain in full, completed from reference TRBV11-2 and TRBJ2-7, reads EAGVAQSPRYKIIEKRQSVAFWCNPISGHATLYWYQQILGQGPKLLIQFQNNGVVDDSQLPKDRFSAERLKGVDSTLKIQPAKLEDSAVYLCASSPGTSGGFTYEQYFGPGTRLTVT.

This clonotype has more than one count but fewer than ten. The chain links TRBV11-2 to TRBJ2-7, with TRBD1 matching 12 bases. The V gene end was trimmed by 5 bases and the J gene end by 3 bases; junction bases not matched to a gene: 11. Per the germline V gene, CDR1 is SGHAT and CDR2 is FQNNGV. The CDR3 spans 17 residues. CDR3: CASSQGTGGARFYEQYF. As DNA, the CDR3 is TGTGCCAGCAGCCAGGGGACAGGGGGCGCTAGGTTCTACGAGCAGTACTTC.

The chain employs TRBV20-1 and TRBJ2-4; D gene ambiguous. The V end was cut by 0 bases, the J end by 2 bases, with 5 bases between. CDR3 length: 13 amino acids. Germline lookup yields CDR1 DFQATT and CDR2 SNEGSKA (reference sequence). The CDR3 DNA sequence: TGCAGTGCTAGAGAAACCACCAAAAACATTCAGTACTTC. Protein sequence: CSARETTKNIQYF.

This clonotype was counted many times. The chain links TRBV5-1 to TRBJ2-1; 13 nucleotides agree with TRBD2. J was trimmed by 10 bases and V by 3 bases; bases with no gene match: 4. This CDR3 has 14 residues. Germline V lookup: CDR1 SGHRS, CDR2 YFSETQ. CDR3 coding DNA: TGCGCCAGCAGCTCCACTAGCGGGGGGGCGGAGCAGTTCTTC. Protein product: CASSSTSGGAEQFF.

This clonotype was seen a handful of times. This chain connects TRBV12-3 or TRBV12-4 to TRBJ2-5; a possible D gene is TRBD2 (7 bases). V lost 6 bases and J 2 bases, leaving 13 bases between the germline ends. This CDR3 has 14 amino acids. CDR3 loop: CASRPGGLQETQYF. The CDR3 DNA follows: TGTGCCAGCAGGCCCGGGGGGCTACAAGAGACCCAGTACTTC.

The DNA for the CDR3 is TGTGCCAGCAGAAATACTGTTGGTACCACAGATACGCAGTATTTT. This encodes CASRNTVGTTDTQYF. The gene calls are TRBV28 and TRBJ2-3; no clear D. With 6 bases removed from V and 2 bases from J, the gap between germline ends came to 15 bases. Germline V lookup: CDR1 MDHEN, CDR2 SYDVKM. The CDR3 consists of 15 residues.

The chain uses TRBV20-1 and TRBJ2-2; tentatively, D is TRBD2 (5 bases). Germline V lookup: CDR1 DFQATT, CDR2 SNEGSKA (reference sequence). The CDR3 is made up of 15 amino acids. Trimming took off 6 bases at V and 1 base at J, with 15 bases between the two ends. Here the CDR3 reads CSAHLRDQNTGELFF. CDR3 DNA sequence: TGCAGTGCCCATCTACGGGATCAGAACACCGGGGAGCTGTTTTTT.